This T cell receptor beta chain was identified during a study of early T cells in non-severe SARS-CoV-2 infection. Study-wide context: Whole-blood bulk RNA, unsorted, was sequenced, and chains were unpaired. Overall study results and limits: The matching step, a VDJdb search, favored anti-spike CD8 responses and missed private and CD4 specificities.

Each single cDNA molecule received a unique molecular identifier. TCRdb reprocessed the 5' RACE reads with MiXCR, giving one entry per CDR3 protein. Of tens of thousands of distinct CDR3 sequences in the sample, over 9% were seen once. CDR1 and CDR2 (germline): LNHDA, SQIVND (reference sequence). Trimming left V 9 bases short and J 2 bases short, with 12 bases between. This CDR3 contains 13 residues. In the case of this clonotype: As yet, its antigen is unknown.

The sequence was collected from an adult who was a healthcare worker with PCR-confirmed SARS-CoV-2 infection or an uninfected control (not recorded which). The chain carries TRBV19 and TRBJ2-3; possible D gene TRBD2, 6 bases. Sequencing input: whole blood. This CDR3 is CASGGEDTDTQYF. The CDR3 coding sequence is TGTGCCAGCGGGGGAGAGGACACAGATACGCAGTATTTT.